The 8 T cell receptor beta chains below come from one sample, sequenced in a study of blood T cell repertoires in COVID-19. Method: immunoSEQ multiplex PCR; TCRdb's copy keeps in-frame clones and lacks some. The data contain 90,000 to 140,000 clones, 82% of them singletons. Sequenced material: peripheral blood. The receptors were sampled from a woman aged 80 or over with acute or convalescent COVID-19.

The J gene is TRBJ2-3, the V gene TRBV19; no definite D call. V was trimmed by 3 bases and J by 5 bases, leaving 9 bases between them. The CDR3 sequence is 13 residues long. The germline V gene has CDR1 LNHDA and CDR2 SQIVND (reference sequence). CDR3 in amino acids: CASSIYRQDTQYF. CDR3 sequence (DNA): TGTGCCAGTAGTATCTACAGACAAGATACGCAGTATTTT.

The chain carries TRBV27 and TRBJ1-2; D is perhaps TRBD1 (6 bases). The V gene's germline CDR1 is MNHEY and CDR2 SMNVEV (reference sequence). The CDR3 has 13 residues. The V end lost 3 bases, the J end lost 8 bases, and 13 bases lay between the germline ends. The CDR3 is CASSFRGALGYTF. For the CDR3, the DNA is TGTGCCAGCAGTTTTCGGGGGGCCTTGGGCTACACCTTC.

The rearrangement links TRBV18 to TRBJ2-1; D gene uncertain. V lost 3 bases, J lost 8 bases, and 5 bases lay in between. The CDR3 totals 11 residues. In germline, CDR1 is KGHSH, CDR2 LQKENI. The CDR3 reads CASSPSDEQFF. The CDR3 DNA reads as TGTGCCAGCTCACCCAGCGATGAGCAGTTCTTC.

V gene TRBV18 combines with J gene TRBJ2-3; TRBD2 aligns across 9 bases. V lost 5 bases and J lost 2; bases outside the gene matches: 8. CDR1 is KGHSH and CDR2 is LQKENI in the germline V gene. CDR3 length: 16 residues. CDR3 DNA: TGTGCCAGCTCAGAAGGACTAGCGATGTTCACAGATACGCAGTATTTT. It codes for CASSEGLAMFTDTQYF.

The J gene is TRBJ2-5, the V gene TRBV15, with TRBD2 matching over 7 bases. CDR3 length equals 15 residues. V was pared by 0 bases and J by 5 bases, with 6 bases of the junction left unmatched. Germline V gene sequence: CDR1 LNHNV, CDR2 YYDKDF (reference sequence). The CDR3 nucleotides are TGTGCCACCAGCAGAGAAGTGGGGGAGGGGGAGACCCAGTACTTC. Translating it yields CATSREVGEGETQYF.

The chain is built from TRBV5-1 and TRBJ2-7, with D hard to call. The germline V gene has CDR1 SGHRS and CDR2 YFSETQ. V was clipped by 3 bases and J by 6 bases, with 16 bases between them. This CDR3 has 14 residues. The CDR3 DNA reads as TGCGCCAGCAGCTCCAACCCAGGAAATTCCGAGCAGTACTTC. It codes for CASSSNPGNSEQYF.

Regarding this clone: Other nucleotide sequences from this sample produce the same CDR3. The chain uses TRBV18 and TRBJ2-2; D call uncertain. The germline CDR1 and CDR2 sequences are KGHSH and LQKENI. There are 15 residues in the CDR3. V lost 0 bases to trimming and J lost 2 bases, with 7 bases between them. This CDR3 is CASSPPSLNTGELFF. DNA of the CDR3: TGTGCCAGCTCACCACCGTCACTAAACACCGGGGAGCTGTTTTTT.

The chain couples TRBV7-2 to TRBJ2-3; no reliable D call. The CDR3 is made up of 15 amino acids. V was clipped by 8 bases and J by 1 base, with 16 bases between them. From germline, CDR1 is SGHTA and CDR2 FQGNSA. Written as DNA, the CDR3 is TGTGCCAGCGGCGGCGGCGGTCCTGGCACAGATACGCAGTATTTT. Protein sequence: CASGGGGPGTDTQYF. The whole variable domain, filled in from reference TRBV7-2 and TRBJ2-3, reads GAGVSQSPSNKVTEKGKDVELRCDPISGHTALYWYRQSLGQGLEFLIYFQGNSAPDKSGLPSDRFSAERTGGSVSTLTIQRTQQEDSAVYLCASGGGGPGTDTQYFGPGTRLTVL.